Listed below are T cell receptor beta chains from one sample, sequenced in a study of T cell repertoires in cytomegalovirus infection. TCRdb re-analysed the reads in MiXCR, keeping a single row per CDR3 protein. The sample contains around 710,000 distinct CDR3 sequences, about 29% of which appear only once. Their antigens are not known. This specimen consisted of cultured CD8+ T cells from PBMCs, obtained from culture after CMV antigen stimulation. The receptors were gathered from a human donor in good health (CMV status not recorded). Some clones in this sample may be carry-over from other donors' samples. CDR3s include the opening cysteine and the closing phenylalanine or tryptophan. The D gene is left open where the match is weak. Clone sizes are given selectively: once, few, many, or a class where the clone is expanded.

j_call clone_size d_call v_call cdr3_aa cdr3_nt
TRBJ2-5 NA TRBD1 TRBV5-4 CASRYNRGRQETQYF TGTGCCAGCAGATATAACAGGGGCCGGCAAGAGACCCAGTACTTC
TRBJ2-6 NA NA TRBV6-5 CASSYHGSGANVLTF TGTGCCAGCAGTTACCACGGCTCTGGGGCCAACGTCCTGACTTTC
TRBJ2-7 NA NA TRBV12-3/TRBV12-4 CASSFLGANEQYF TGTGCCAGCAGTTTTTTGGGGGCCAACGAGCAGTACTTC
TRBJ1-6 few NA TRBV19 CASTTGGRYNSPLHF TGTGCCAGTACTACCGGGGGTCGGTATAATTCACCCCTCCACTTT
TRBJ2-1 NA NA TRBV19 CASSMVLDLWEQFF TGTGCCAGTAGTATGGTTTTGGACCTTTGGGAGCAGTTCTTC
TRBJ1-3 NA NA TRBV7-6 CASSFGQGKGNTIYF TGTGCCAGCAGCTTCGGGCAGGGTAAAGGAAACACCATATATTTT
TRBJ1-2 NA NA TRBV27 CASSFVGTAYGYTF TGTGCCAGCAGTTTCGTCGGGACGGCCTATGGCTACACCTTC
TRBJ2-3 few NA TRBV12-3/TRBV12-4 CASSSAGRAFPDTQYF TGTGCCAGCAGCTCCGCGGGGCGAGCCTTTCCAGATACGCAGTATTTT
TRBJ1-3 NA NA TRBV7-9 CASSLKDSSGNTIYF TGTGCCAGCAGCTTAAAGGATAGCTCTGGAAACACCATATATTTT
TRBJ2-3 few TRBD1 TRBV5-6 CASSLAGQVTDTQYF TGTGCCAGCAGCTTGGCAGGACAGGTCACAGATACGCAGTATTTT
TRBJ2-7 many NA TRBV7-2 CASSLVPYEQYF TGTGCCAGCAGCTTAGTTCCCTACGAGCAGTACTTC
TRBJ1-1 NA TRBD1 TRBV5-4 CASSSGGAEAFF TGTGCCAGCAGCTCAGGGGGGGCTGAAGCTTTCTTT
TRBJ1-1 NA NA TRBV2 CARVESGDTEAFF TGTGCCAGGGTAGAGTCGGGGGACACTGAAGCTTTCTTT
TRBJ1-6 many NA TRBV5-4 CASSPGTDYSPLHF TGTGCCAGCAGCCCCGGGACGGACTATTCACCCCTCCACTTT
TRBJ1-2 NA NA TRBV15 CATSRETGHNGYTF TGTGCCACCAGCAGAGAAACGGGACACAATGGCTACACCTTC